This TCR beta chain was recorded in a study of identifying expanded T cells in peripheral blood. The CDR3 is 13 residues long. The germline V gene has CDR1 SQVTM and CDR2 ANQGSEA. V was shortened by 2 bases and J by 0 bases, with 7 bases between the two germline ends. Worth noting for this clone: Its matching antigen is unknown.

During the collection period, no donor immune events like infections were recorded. Overall study findings and caveats: Differentially abundant clones: around 1.2 between replicates, 16.4 at about two weeks, approximately 19 at four.

Profiled with immunoSEQ multiplex PCR; TCRdb holds only in-frame clones, not every one. The data contain about 52,000 clones, approximately 82% of them singletons. The chain has TRBV29-1 and TRBJ1-1; unclear D gene. This receptor was identified in a person aged 18 to 70 in good health. The sequenced sample was blood. CDR3 protein: CSVETALNTEAFF. Written as DNA, the CDR3 is TGCAGCGTTGAAACAGCCCTGAACACTGAAGCTTTCTTT.